The 18 T cell receptor beta chains below come from one sample, sequenced in a study of Ad26.COV2.S vaccination and SARS-CoV-2 variants. TCRdb's table, derived via immunoSEQ multiplex PCR, lists solely in-frame clones and lacks some. The data hold roughly 400,000 clones, with roughly 87% observed a single time. Treatment indicated: about 20 received Ad26.COV2.S at low or high dose, single or two shots; 5 received placebo; per-sample allocation not given. Samples came from day 63 after the first vaccine or placebo injection. Sequencing was performed on peripheral blood, taken in a trial of Ad26.COV2.S vaccine versus placebo. The receptors stem from a person between 18 and 65 years old who received the Ad26.COV2.S COVID-19 vaccine or a placebo.

The chain links TRBV29-1 to TRBJ2-3, with 9 bases fitting TRBD2. Germline V gene sequence: CDR1 SQVTM, CDR2 ANQGSEA. Trimming at V came to 4 bases and at J to 4 bases, leaving 6 bases not matched to a gene. The CDR3 runs 14 residues. The CDR3 sequence: CSVGSSGSPDTQYF. The DNA for the CDR3 is TGCAGCGTTGGGAGTAGCGGGAGCCCAGATACGCAGTATTTT.

This clone was observed a single time. This chain joins TRBV7-2 and TRBJ2-1; 10 nucleotides line up with TRBD2. Germline values: CDR1 SGHTA, CDR2 FQGNSA. V lost 5 bases and J lost 0; bases outside the gene matches: 1. This CDR3 has 15 residues. CDR3 amino acids: CASSGTSDSYNEQFF. The CDR3 DNA is TGTGCCAGCAGCGGGACTAGCGACTCCTACAATGAGCAGTTCTTC.

This chain uses TRBV7-2 with TRBJ2-7; D gene ambiguous. The V end lost 2 bases, the J end lost 6 bases, and 11 bases lay between the germline ends. The CDR3 has 13 residues. The germline CDR1 and CDR2 sequences are SGHTA and FQGNSA. DNA for the CDR3: TGTGCCAGCAGCTTAACGCTGGTTGGCGAGCAGTACTTC. Translating it yields CASSLTLVGEQYF.

The V and J genes are TRBV4-2 and TRBJ1-4, with D uncertain. V lost 4 bases, J lost 14 bases, and 14 bases lay in between. CDR3 length equals 12 residues. CDR1 LGHNA and CDR2 YNFKEQ come from the germline V gene. This CDR3 reads CASSRDTAGLFF. The CDR3 DNA reads as TGTGCCAGCAGCCGCGATACCGCCGGGCTGTTTTTT.

The table lists this clone with a count of one. This sequence joins TRBV9 and TRBJ2-3, with a weak D call TRBD1 (6 bases). Germline V CDR1 and CDR2: SGDLS, YYNGEE. The CDR3 has 15 residues. The ends were cut back, 0 bases at V and 9 bases at J, with 17 bases in the middle. For the CDR3, the DNA is TGTGCCAGCAGCGTAGAGGGGGTTCCCGCTTTCACGCAGTATTTT. Its protein product is CASSVEGVPAFTQYF.

The CDR3 coding sequence is TGTGCCAGCAGCCCTATTGGACAGGCCGGGCCCCAGCATTTT. Translation gives CASSPIGQAGPQHF. This chain joins TRBV7-9 and TRBJ1-5; TRBD1 agrees at 7 bases. This CDR3 spans 14 amino acids. From germline, CDR1 is SEHNR and CDR2 FQNEAQ (reference sequence). Trimming removed 5 bases from V and 9 bases from J; junction bases left unmatched: 10.

This chain joins TRBV29-1 and TRBJ2-1; D is unresolved. This CDR3 has 12 amino acids. Germline V CDR1 and CDR2: SQVTM, ANQGSEA. With 5 bases removed from V and 7 bases from J, the gap between germline ends came to 12 bases. The CDR3 protein is CSVLLFGNEQFF. The CDR3 DNA reads TGCAGCGTTCTTCTATTTGGGAATGAGCAGTTCTTC.

CDR3 coding DNA: TGTGCCAGCAGGGGCGTGAACACTGAAGCTTTCTTT. Translated: CASRGVNTEAFF. V and J are TRBV12-3 or TRBV12-4 and TRBJ1-1; D gene ambiguous. This CDR3 is built from 12 residues. V was pared by 6 bases and J by 0 bases, with 5 bases between.

The rearrangement joins TRBV7-9 to TRBJ1-5, with a possible D match to TRBD1 (6 bases). The CDR3 extends over 14 amino acids. V was cut by 1 base and J by 6 bases, with 10 bases left in between. Per the germline V gene, CDR1 is SEHNR and CDR2 is FQNEAQ (reference sequence). The CDR3 DNA reads TGTGCCAGCAGCTTAGGCCGGGGGCCTCAGCCCCAGCATTTT. Its translation is CASSLGRGPQPQHF.

V is TRBV3-1 (or the pseudogene TRBV3-2) and J is TRBJ2-3; 16 bases are shared with TRBD2. Germline V gives CDR1 LGHDT, CDR2 YNNKEL (reference sequence). V trimming: 4 bases; J trimming: 4 bases; junction bases outside the gene matches: 8. This CDR3 is 18 amino acids long. The chain's CDR3 is CASSLGLAGGPSADTQYF. The DNA of the CDR3 is TGTGCCAGCAGCCTGGGACTAGCGGGAGGGCCCTCAGCAGATACGCAGTATTTT.

V usage is TRBV3-1 (or the pseudogene TRBV3-2) and J usage is TRBJ1-1; D remains ambiguous. The germline V gene encodes CDR1 LGHDT and CDR2 YNNKEL (reference sequence). This CDR3 is built from 11 residues. V was trimmed by 4 bases and J by 5 bases, leaving 5 bases between them. In nucleotides, the CDR3 is TGTGCCAGCAGCCGCCGAACTGAAGCTTTCTTT. This codes for CASSRRTEAFF.

The chain links TRBV7-9 to TRBJ1-4; D is perhaps TRBD1 (5 bases). V gave up 3 bases and J gave up 8 bases, with 16 bases separating them. The germline V gene has CDR1 SEHNR and CDR2 FQNEAQ (reference sequence). The CDR3 has 15 residues. CDR3 sequence (DNA): TGTGCCAGCAGCTTCCTTGGGAGGGACCGAGAAAAACTGTTTTTT. Translating gives CASSFLGRDREKLFF.

This clone was observed once. The rearrangement links TRBV7-6 to TRBJ2-7; TRBD2 might be the D (5 bases). Per germline, CDR1 SGHVS and CDR2 FNYEAQ. The CDR3 is 15 residues long. Between the trimmed V and J ends, which lost 1 base and 3 bases, there was a span of 13 bases. The CDR3 loop is CASSLDEGFLYEQYF. CDR3 nucleotide sequence: TGTGCCAGCAGCTTAGATGAGGGCTTCCTCTACGAGCAGTACTTC.

The chain is built from TRBV5-8 and TRBJ2-1; 10 positions match TRBD2. CDR1 SGHTS and CDR2 YDEGEE come from the germline V gene. The CDR3 covers 16 residues. The junction had 6 bases not matched to a gene; V was cut back by 2 bases and J by 4 bases. The CDR3 DNA is TGTGCCAGCAGCTTCCCACGGACTAGCGGATACAATGAGCAGTTCTTC. Encoded protein: CASSFPRTSGYNEQFF.

This chain connects TRBV5-1 to TRBJ2-1; tentatively, D is TRBD2 (6 bases). Germline CDR1 is SGHRS and CDR2 is YFSETQ. This CDR3 spans 15 amino acids. V dropped 4 bases and J dropped 6 bases, with 17 bases sitting between them. The CDR3 bases are TGCGCCAGCAGCCCCTCGTCCGGGGGAGGCAATGAGCAGTTCTTC. The encoded protein is CASSPSSGGGNEQFF. The full variable domain, with the rest looked up from reference TRBV5-1 and TRBJ2-1, is KAGVTQTPRYLIKTRGQQVTLSCSPISGHRSVSWYQQTPGQGLQFLFEYFSETQRNKGNFPGRFSGRQFSNSRSEMNVSTLELGDSALYLCASSPSSGGGNEQFFGPGTRLTVL.

The gene calls are TRBV27 and TRBJ2-2; 7 bases fit TRBD1. CDR3 size: 19 residues. CDR1 is MNHEY and CDR2 is SMNVEV in the germline V gene (reference sequence). J lost 3 bases, V lost 5 bases, and 18 bases had no gene match. CDR3 in amino acids: CASSHRQGSVISDTGELFF. The CDR3 DNA reads as TGTGCCAGCAGTCACCGACAGGGCAGTGTGATTAGCGACACCGGGGAGCTGTTTTTT.

The chain links TRBV27 to TRBJ2-2; possibly TRBD1 for D (6 bases). Trimming removed 6 bases from V and 1 base from J, with 12 bases in between. The CDR3 length is 15 residues. Germline assignment: CDR1 MNHEY and CDR2 SMNVEV (reference sequence). The CDR3 nucleotides are TGTGCCAGCAGCAAAAGGACAGAGAACACCGGGGAGCTGTTTTTT. Translation gives CASSKRTENTGELFF.

DNA of the CDR3: TGTGCCAGCAGTGACCCCCGACAACCCACAGTCTACAATGAGCAGTTCTTC. Translation gives CASSDPRQPTVYNEQFF. The chain combines TRBV6-2 or TRBV6-3 with TRBJ2-1; no clear D. Germline-derived CDR1 and CDR2 are MNHEY and SVGEGT. The CDR3 contains 17 residues. V was shortened by 5 bases and J by 3 bases, with 20 bases between the two germline ends.